The next 15 T cell receptor beta chains were all read from a single sample in a study of CD8+ T cells in alopecia areata. Indicated treatment: oral pan-JAK inhibitor, 5-10 mg twice daily. Reverse transcription of extracted RNA yielded cDNA, which provided the sequencing template. Libraries were prepared by immunoSEQ multiplex PCR; TCRdb keeps only in-frame clonotypes and omits some of them. The sample holds 200,000 to 250,000 clones; roughly two fifths are singletons and the top ten take 0.48%. The source material was CD4+ T cells sorted from blood, sampled between weeks 30 and 35, from a patient treated with tofacitinib. These receptor sequences come from a human donor with alopecia areata.

This clone has just a few counts. The rearrangement joins TRBV19 to TRBJ2-3; D possibly uses TRBD1 or TRBD2 (6 bases each). Germline V gives CDR1 LNHDA, CDR2 SQIVND (reference sequence). CDR3 length: 14 amino acids. Trimming removed 6 bases at V and 2 bases at J, with 12 bases between. CDR3 sequence: CASRPPGATDTQYF. CDR3 nucleotide sequence: TGTGCCAGTAGACCCCCGGGGGCCACAGATACGCAGTATTTT.

The CDR3 region has the DNA TGCAGCGTTGGGGACTCGCCCAAAGAGACCCAGTACTTC. Its translation: CSVGDSPKETQYF. V gene TRBV29-1 combines with J gene TRBJ2-5; D is perhaps TRBD2 (6 bases). The CDR3 totals 13 residues. Trimming took off 4 bases at V and 3 bases at J, with 12 bases between the two ends. Germline V lookup: CDR1 SQVTM, CDR2 ANQGSEA.

This clone was recorded once. The chain has TRBV19 and TRBJ1-2; no clear D. This CDR3 region has 14 residues. Germline assignment: CDR1 LNHDA and CDR2 SQIVND (reference sequence). Trimming took 5 bases from V and 7 from J, leaving 17 bases between them. The CDR3 nucleotides are TGTGCCAGTAGTGCTATCGACGATCCCCGTGGCTACACCTTC. Translating gives CASSAIDDPRGYTF.

The chain has TRBV30 and TRBJ1-4; no clear D gene. V dropped 2 bases and J dropped 4 bases, with 17 bases sitting between them. Germline V lookup: CDR1 GTSNPN, CDR2 SVGIG (reference sequence). This CDR3 has 16 residues. As DNA, the CDR3 is TGTGCCTGGAGTTCTCAAGAGTACAGTTTTAATGAAAAACTGTTTTTT. This sequence encodes CAWSSQEYSFNEKLFF.

This chain uses TRBV14 with TRBJ1-3; D remains ambiguous. V was trimmed by 2 bases and J by 4 bases, leaving 12 bases between them. The CDR3 covers 15 residues. Germline assignment: CDR1 SGHDN and CDR2 FVKESK. The CDR3 nucleotides are TGTGCCAGCAGCCAACGGGGTTTCGCCGGAAACACCATATATTTT. This codes for CASSQRGFAGNTIYF.

This clone came up a few times. The rearrangement links TRBV7-9 to TRBJ2-7; 9 bases fit TRBD1. Germline CDR1 and CDR2: SEHNR and FQNEAQ (reference sequence). The CDR3 sequence is 14 residues long. J gave up 5 bases and V 5 bases, and 7 bases lay outside the gene matches. This chain's CDR3 is CASSRRTGAHEQYF. The CDR3 region has the DNA TGTGCCAGCAGCCGACGGACAGGGGCCCACGAGCAGTACTTC.

This chain joins TRBV7-3 and TRBJ1-2, with D possibly TRBD1 on 5 matching bases. Trimming took 5 bases from V and 5 from J, leaving 15 bases between them. The germline V gene has CDR1 SGHTA and CDR2 FQGTGA. This CDR3 is built from 14 residues. CDR3 amino acids: CASSTGQPPYGYTF. CDR3 in DNA: TGTGCCAGCAGCACAGGACAACCTCCTTATGGCTACACCTTC.

This clone has just a few counts. The chain recombines TRBV5-6 with TRBJ2-7; no firm D call. V was cut by 4 bases and J by 0 bases, with 17 bases left in between. Per the germline V gene, CDR1 is SGHDT and CDR2 is YYEEEE. This CDR3 has 16 residues. CDR3 protein: CASSLFRVLSSYEQYF. DNA of the CDR3: TGTGCCAGCAGCCTATTCCGGGTCTTGTCCTCCTACGAGCAGTACTTC.

This clone was seen a few times. The rearrangement joins TRBV16 to TRBJ1-1; D not resolved. CDR1 is KGHSY, CDR2 FQNENV, per germline. V shed 2 bases and J shed 6 bases, with 10 bases lying between them. The CDR3 spans 13 residues. This CDR3 reads CASSQKRVAEAFF. Here the CDR3 DNA reads TGTGCCAGCAGCCAAAAGAGGGTTGCTGAAGCTTTCTTT.

V is TRBV2 and J is TRBJ2-5; D possibly corresponds to TRBD1 (5 bases). Germline loops: CDR1 SNHLY, CDR2 FYNNEI. The CDR3 runs to 13 residues. Deletions cut 7 bases from V and 5 bases from J, with 14 bases between. CDR3 bases: TGTGCCAGCACCGCGGACATTTCCGAGACCCAGTACTTC. It specifies CASTADISETQYF.

The table lists this clone with a few counts. The chain has TRBV4-1 and TRBJ2-1; D is perhaps TRBD2 (5 bases). In germline, CDR1 is MGHRA, CDR2 YSYEKL. Trimming removed 0 bases from V and 4 bases from J, with 10 bases in between. The CDR3 extends over 15 amino acids. The CDR3 DNA follows: TGCGCCAGCAGCCAAGAGGATGGCGGGTACAATGAGCAGTTCTTC. Protein product: CASSQEDGGYNEQFF.

This clone was detected only a few times. The chain uses TRBV6-5 and TRBJ2-5; 7 bases align to TRBD2. Trimming at V came to 6 bases and at J to 2 bases, leaving 3 bases not matched to a gene. Germline CDR1 reads MNHEY; CDR2 reads SVGAGI. This CDR3 spans 13 amino acids. CDR3 nucleotides: TGTGCCAGCAGCTTTAGCGGGCAAGAGACCCAGTACTTC. This sequence encodes CASSFSGQETQYF.

The chain uses TRBV28 and TRBJ2-1, with 7 bases matching TRBD1. There are 15 residues in the CDR3. V shed 2 bases, J shed 9 bases, and the junction held 10 bases outside the gene matches. From germline, CDR1 is MDHEN and CDR2 SYDVKM. CDR3 loop: CASSLPDREGAEQFF. CDR3 DNA sequence: TGTGCCAGCAGTTTACCTGACAGGGAAGGGGCTGAGCAGTTCTTC.

The rearrangement uses TRBV11-2 and TRBJ1-5; D is perhaps TRBD1 (6 bases). This CDR3 spans 13 amino acids. Germline values: CDR1 SGHAT, CDR2 FQNNGV. Between the trimmed V and J ends, which lost 2 bases and 7 bases, there was a span of 9 bases. Here the CDR3 DNA reads TGTGCCAGCAGCTTAAAGGGGGAACAGCCCCAGCATTTT. Amino acids: CASSLKGEQPQHF.

This clone came up a few times. The chain links TRBV2 to TRBJ2-7, with D possibly matching TRBD1 (6 bases). Germline-derived CDR1 and CDR2 are SNHLY and FYNNEI. This CDR3 spans 14 amino acids. V was clipped by 4 bases and J by 2 bases, with 12 bases between them. CDR3: CASSGDTRPYEQYF. Written as DNA, the CDR3 is TGTGCCAGCAGTGGGGACACACGACCCTACGAGCAGTACTTC.